This TCR beta chain emerged from a study of human T cells and chemical hapten exposure. The overall study: DPC 0.01% went on the upper back by patch test, with reading at 6 days.

Trimming cost V 3 bases and J 4 bases, with 13 bases left between them. The CDR3 covers 15 residues. The time point denotes: patch test 1, 2 weeks after DPC sensitization. Treatment reported: therapeutic diphenylcyclopropenone sensitization with weekly scalp DPC. MiXCR, applied by TCRdb to the RACE reads, yields one record per CDR3 protein. The sample carries fewer than 400,000 distinct CDR3 sequences, around 7% recorded once. The chain carries TRBV12-3 or TRBV12-4 and TRBJ1-3; a possible D gene is TRBD1 (6 bases). The receptor's source is a woman younger than 30 with alopecia areata. Some clones in this sample may be carry-over from other donors' samples. This specimen was whole blood, taken in connection with sensitization to the hapten diphenylcyclopropenone (DPC). CDR3 coding DNA: TGTGCCAGCAGTTTTGCATCAGGGGAGGGAAACACCATATATTTT. Its translation: CASSFASGEGNTIYF.